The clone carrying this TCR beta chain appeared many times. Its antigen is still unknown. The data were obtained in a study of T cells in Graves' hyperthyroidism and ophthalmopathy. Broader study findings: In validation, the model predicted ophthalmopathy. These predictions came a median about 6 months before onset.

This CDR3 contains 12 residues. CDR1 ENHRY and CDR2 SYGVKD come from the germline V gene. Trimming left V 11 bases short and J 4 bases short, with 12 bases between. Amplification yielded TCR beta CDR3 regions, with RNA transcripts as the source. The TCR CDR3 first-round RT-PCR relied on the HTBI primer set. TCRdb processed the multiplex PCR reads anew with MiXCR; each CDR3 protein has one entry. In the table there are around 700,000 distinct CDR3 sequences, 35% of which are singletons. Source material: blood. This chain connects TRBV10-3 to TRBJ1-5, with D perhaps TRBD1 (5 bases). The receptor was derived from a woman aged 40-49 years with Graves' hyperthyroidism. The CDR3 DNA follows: TGTGCCTCCCACGGGACGAATCAGCCCCAGCATTTT. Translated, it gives CASHGTNQPQHF.